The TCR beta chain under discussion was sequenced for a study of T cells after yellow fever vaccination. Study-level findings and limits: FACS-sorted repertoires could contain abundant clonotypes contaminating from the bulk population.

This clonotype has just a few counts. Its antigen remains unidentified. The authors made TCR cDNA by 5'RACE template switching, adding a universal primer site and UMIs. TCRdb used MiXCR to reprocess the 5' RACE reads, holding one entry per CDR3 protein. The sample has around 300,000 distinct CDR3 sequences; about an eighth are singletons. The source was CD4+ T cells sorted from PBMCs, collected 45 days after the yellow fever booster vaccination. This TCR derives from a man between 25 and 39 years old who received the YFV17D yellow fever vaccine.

For the CDR3, the DNA is TGTGCCAGCAGACACAGCTCTGGAAACACCATATATTTT. This translates into CASRHSSGNTIYF. The gene calls are TRBV12-3 or TRBV12-4 and TRBJ1-3; D remains unclear. The CDR3 is 13 amino acids. V gave up 6 bases and J gave up 0 bases, with 6 bases separating them.